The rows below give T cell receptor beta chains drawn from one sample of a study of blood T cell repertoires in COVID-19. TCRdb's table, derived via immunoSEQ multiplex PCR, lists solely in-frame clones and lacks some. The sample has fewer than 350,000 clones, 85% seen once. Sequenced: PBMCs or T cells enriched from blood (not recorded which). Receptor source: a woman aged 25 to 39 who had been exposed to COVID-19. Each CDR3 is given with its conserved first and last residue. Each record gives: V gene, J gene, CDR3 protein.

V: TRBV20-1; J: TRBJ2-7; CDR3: CSASSPDRGAYEQYF
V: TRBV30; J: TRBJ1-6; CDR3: CAWKGPGDSPLHF
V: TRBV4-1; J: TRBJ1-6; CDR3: CASSAEISNSPLHF
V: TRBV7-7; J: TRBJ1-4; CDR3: CASSSGQGVEKLFF
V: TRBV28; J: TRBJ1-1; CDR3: CASSLTTGEAFF
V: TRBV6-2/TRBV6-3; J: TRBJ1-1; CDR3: CASSYKARGRVEAFF
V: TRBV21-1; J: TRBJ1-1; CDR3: CASESAKTGKNTEAFF
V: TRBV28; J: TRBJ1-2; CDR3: CASSFAGGGYTF
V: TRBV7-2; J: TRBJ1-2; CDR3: CASSSGTGVYGYTF
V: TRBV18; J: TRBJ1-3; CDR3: CASSPRRDSGNTIYF
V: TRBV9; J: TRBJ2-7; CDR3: CASSAGGFAYEQYF
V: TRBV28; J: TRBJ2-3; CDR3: CASSFSKVGQDLKDTQYF
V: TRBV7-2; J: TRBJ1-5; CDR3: CASSSSGFGKPQHF
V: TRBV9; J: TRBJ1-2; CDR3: CASSVGWETGHGYTF
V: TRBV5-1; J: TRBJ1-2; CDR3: CASSLLAGWSSFNYGYTF
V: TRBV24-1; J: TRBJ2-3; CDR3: CATSDLGTNTDTQYF
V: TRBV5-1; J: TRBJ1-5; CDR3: CASSLRGRAGQPQHF
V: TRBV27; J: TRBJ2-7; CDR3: CASSLSGTATYEQYF
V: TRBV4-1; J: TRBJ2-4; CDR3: CASSPKQGALDKNIQYF
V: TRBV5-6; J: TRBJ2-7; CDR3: CASSLRGGPSYEQYF
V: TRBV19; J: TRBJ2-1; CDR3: CASSPPRAGSYNEQFF
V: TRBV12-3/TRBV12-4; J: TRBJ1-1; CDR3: CASSSTVSEAFF
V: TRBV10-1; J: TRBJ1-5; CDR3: CASSTGTNQPQHF
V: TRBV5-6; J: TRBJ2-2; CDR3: CASRAGGAPTGELFF
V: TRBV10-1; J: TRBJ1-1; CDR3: CASSEAGFGTEAFF
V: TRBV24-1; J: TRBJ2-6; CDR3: CATGTGKAGANVLTF
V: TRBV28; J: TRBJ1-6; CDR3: CASSASGTGHNSPLHF
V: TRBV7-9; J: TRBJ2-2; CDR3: CASSDGGTGPDTGELFF
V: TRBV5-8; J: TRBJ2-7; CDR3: CASSLGLREQYF
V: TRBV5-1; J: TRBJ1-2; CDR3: CASSAYPGQGAMDYGYTF
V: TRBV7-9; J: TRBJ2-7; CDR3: CASSLGPSGEQYF